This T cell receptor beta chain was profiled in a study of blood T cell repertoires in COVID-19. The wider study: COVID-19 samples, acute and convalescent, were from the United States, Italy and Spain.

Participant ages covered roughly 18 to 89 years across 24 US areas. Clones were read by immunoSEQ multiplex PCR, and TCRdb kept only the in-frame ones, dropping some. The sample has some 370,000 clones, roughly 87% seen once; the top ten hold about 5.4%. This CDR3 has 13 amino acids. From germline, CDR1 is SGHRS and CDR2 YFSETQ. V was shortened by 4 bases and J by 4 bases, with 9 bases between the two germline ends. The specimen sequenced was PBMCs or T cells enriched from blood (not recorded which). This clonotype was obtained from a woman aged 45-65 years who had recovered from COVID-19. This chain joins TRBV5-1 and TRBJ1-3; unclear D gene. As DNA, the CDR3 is TGCGCCAGCAGCCCCCTCGAGGGAAACACCATATATTTT. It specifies CASSPLEGNTIYF. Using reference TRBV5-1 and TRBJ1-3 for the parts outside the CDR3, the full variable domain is KAGVTQTPRYLIKTRGQQVTLSCSPISGHRSVSWYQQTPGQGLQFLFEYFSETQRNKGNFPGRFSGRQFSNSRSEMNVSTLELGDSALYLCASSPLEGNTIYFGEGSWLTVV.